The present TCR beta chain was sequenced within a study of shared clonotypes between healthy human individuals. Naive CD45RA+ and memory CD45RA-negative subsets were split from CD4+ cells. Remarks on this clone: Antigen unknown.

Study-level points and caveats: Naive subsets usually exceeded memory subsets in estimated richness. Clonotypes shared by all four sorted-subset donors had higher generation probabilities than non-shared clonotypes. The donor pool, a small one, limited the genetic and exposure-history diversity represented.

Germline CDR1 reads ENHRY; CDR2 reads SYGVKD. After removal of 10 bases from V and 9 bases from J, the junction contained 10 bases not matched to a gene. This CDR3 comprises 13 residues. Only in-frame clones appear in the TCRdb table, and some are missing; sequencing was by immunoSEQ multiplex PCR. The table shows some 360,000 clones, with less than 75% occurring only once. This sequence originates from a man aged 25-45 years in good health. The chain joins TRBV10-3 to TRBJ2-7, with TRBD1 identical over 12 bases. The specimen was memory CD4+ T cells sorted from blood. The subset is: CD45RA-negative fraction. CDR3 loop: CATMGQGAGGQYF. The DNA of the CDR3 is TGTGCCACAATGGGACAGGGGGCGGGCGGGCAGTACTTC.